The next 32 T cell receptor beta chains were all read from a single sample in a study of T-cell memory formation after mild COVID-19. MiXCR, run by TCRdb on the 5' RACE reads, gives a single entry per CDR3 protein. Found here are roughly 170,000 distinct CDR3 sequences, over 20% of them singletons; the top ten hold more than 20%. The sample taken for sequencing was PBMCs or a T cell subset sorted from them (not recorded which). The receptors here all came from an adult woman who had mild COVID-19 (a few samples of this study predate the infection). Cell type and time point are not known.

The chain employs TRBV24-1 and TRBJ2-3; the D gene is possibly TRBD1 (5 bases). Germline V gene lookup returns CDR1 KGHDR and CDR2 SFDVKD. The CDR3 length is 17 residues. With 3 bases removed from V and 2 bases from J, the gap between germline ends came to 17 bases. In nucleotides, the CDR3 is TGTGCCACCAGTGATGCGGCCAGAGAGGACATCACAGATACGCAGTATTTT. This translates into CATSDAAREDITDTQYF.

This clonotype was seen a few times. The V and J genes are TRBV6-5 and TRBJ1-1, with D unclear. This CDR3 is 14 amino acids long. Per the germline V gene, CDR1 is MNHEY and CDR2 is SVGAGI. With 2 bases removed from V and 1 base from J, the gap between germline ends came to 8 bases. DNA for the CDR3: TGTGCCAGCAGTTACAAGAGCTGGAACACTGAAGCTTTCTTT. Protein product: CASSYKSWNTEAFF.

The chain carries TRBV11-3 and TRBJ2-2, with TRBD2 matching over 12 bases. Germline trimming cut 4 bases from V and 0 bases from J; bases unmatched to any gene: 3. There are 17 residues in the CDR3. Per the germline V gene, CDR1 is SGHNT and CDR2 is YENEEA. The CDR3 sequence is CASSSTSGRTNTGELFF. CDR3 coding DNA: TGTGCCAGCAGCTCCACTAGCGGGAGGACGAACACCGGGGAGCTGTTTTTT.

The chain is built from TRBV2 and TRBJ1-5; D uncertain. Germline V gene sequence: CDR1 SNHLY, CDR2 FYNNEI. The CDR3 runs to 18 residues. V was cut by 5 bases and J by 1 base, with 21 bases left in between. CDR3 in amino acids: CASSTLTGLGSSNQPQHF. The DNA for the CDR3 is TGTGCCAGCAGTACTCTTACGGGGTTAGGGAGCAGCAATCAGCCCCAGCATTTT.

The CDR3 here is CATRSPPRANEAFF. CDR3 nucleotides: TGTGCCACCAGAAGCCCCCCTCGGGCGAATGAAGCTTTCTTT. This chain uses TRBV15 with TRBJ1-1; no firm D call. This CDR3 region has 14 residues. V shed 6 bases and J shed 7 bases, with 18 bases lying between them. The V gene's germline CDR1 is LNHNV and CDR2 YYDKDF (reference sequence).

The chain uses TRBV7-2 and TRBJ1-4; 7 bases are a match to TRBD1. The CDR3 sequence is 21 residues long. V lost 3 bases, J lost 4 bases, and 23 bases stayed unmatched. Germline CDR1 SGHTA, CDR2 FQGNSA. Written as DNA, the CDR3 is TGTGCCAGCAGCTTGCGCAGCCGGGTTACAGGGGCCGACTGGGATAATGAAAAACTGTTTTTT. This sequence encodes CASSLRSRVTGADWDNEKLFF. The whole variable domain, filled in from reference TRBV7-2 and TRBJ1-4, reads GAGVSQSPSNKVTEKGKDVELRCDPISGHTALYWYRQSLGQGLEFLIYFQGNSAPDKSGLPSDRFSAERTGGSVSTLTIQRTQQEDSAVYLCASSLRSRVTGADWDNEKLFFGSGTQLSVL.

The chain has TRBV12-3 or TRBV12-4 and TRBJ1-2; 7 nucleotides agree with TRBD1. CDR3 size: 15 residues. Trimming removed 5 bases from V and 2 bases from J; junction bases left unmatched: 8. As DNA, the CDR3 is TGTGCCAGCAGTCTCCCGGGACAGTACAACTATGGCTACACCTTC. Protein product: CASSLPGQYNYGYTF.

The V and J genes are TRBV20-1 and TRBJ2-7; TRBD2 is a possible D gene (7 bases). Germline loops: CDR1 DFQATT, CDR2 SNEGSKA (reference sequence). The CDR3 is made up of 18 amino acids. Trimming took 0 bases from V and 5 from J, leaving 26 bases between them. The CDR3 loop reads CSAREVPGGPTSYHEQYF. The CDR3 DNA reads TGCAGTGCTAGAGAGGTACCGGGGGGCCCTACCTCTTACCACGAGCAGTACTTC.

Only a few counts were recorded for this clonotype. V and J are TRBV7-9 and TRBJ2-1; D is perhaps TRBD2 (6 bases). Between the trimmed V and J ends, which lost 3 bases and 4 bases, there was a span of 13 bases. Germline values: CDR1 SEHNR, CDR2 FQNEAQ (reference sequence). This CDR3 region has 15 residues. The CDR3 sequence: CASSLVAAGYNEQFF. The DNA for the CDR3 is TGTGCCAGCAGCTTGGTGGCCGCGGGATACAATGAGCAGTTCTTC. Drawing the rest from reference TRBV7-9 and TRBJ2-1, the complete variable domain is DTGVSQNPRHKITKRGQNVTFRCDPISEHNRLYWYRQTLGQGPEFLTYFQNEAQLEKSRLLSDRFSAERPKGSFSTLEIQRTEQGDSAMYLCASSLVAAGYNEQFFGPGTRLTVL.

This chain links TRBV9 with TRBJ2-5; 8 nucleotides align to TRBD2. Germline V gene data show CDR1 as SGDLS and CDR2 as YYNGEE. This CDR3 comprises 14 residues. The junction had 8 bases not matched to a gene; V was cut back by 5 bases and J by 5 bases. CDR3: CASSATSGVETQYF. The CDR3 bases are TGTGCCAGCAGTGCAACTAGCGGTGTCGAGACCCAGTACTTC. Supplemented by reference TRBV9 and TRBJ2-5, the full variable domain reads DSGVTQTPKHLITATGQRVTLRCSPRSGDLSVYWYQQSLDQGLQFLIQYYNGEERAKGNILERFSAQQFPDLHSELNLSSLELGDSALYFCASSATSGVETQYFGPGTRLLVL.

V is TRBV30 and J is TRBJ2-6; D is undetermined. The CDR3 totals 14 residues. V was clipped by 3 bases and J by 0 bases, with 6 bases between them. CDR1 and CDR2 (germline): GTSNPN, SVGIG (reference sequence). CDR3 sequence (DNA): TGTGCCTGGAGCCAGAGCTCTGGGGCCAACGTCCTGACTTTC. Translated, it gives CAWSQSSGANVLTF.

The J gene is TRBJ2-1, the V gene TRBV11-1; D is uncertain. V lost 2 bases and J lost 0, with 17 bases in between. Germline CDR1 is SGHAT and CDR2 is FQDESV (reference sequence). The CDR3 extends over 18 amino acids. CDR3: CASSLSWVADSSYNEQFF. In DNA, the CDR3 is TGTGCCAGCAGCTTAAGTTGGGTGGCGGATAGCTCCTACAATGAGCAGTTCTTC.

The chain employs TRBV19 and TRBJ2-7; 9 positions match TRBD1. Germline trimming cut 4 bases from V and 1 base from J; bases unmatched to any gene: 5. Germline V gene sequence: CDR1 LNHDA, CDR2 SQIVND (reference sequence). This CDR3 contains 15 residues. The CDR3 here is CASSSGQGLSYEQYF. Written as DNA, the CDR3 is TGTGCCAGTAGTAGTGGACAGGGGCTTTCCTACGAGCAGTACTTC. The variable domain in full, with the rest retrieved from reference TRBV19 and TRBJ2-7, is DGGITQSPKYLFRKEGQNVTLSCEQNLNHDAMYWYRQDPGQGLRLIYYSQIVNDFQKGDIAEGYSVSREKKESFPLTVTSAQKNPTAFYLCASSSGQGLSYEQYFGPGTRLTVT.

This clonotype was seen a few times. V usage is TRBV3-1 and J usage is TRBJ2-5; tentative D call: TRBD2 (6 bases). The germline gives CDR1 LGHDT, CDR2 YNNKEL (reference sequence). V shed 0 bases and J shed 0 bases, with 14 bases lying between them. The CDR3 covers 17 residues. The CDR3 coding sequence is TGTGCCAGCAGCCAAGATTTTGGCGGGGCGTACCAAGAGACCCAGTACTTC. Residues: CASSQDFGGAYQETQYF.

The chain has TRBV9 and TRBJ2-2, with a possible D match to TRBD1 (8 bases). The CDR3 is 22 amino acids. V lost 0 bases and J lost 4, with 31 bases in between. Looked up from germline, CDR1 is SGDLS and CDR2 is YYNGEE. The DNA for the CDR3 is TGTGCCAGCAGCGTAGTACAGGGGGGGGAACAAGCAGAGAACAGCCTCACCGGGGAGCTGTTTTTT. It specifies CASSVVQGGEQAENSLTGELFF.

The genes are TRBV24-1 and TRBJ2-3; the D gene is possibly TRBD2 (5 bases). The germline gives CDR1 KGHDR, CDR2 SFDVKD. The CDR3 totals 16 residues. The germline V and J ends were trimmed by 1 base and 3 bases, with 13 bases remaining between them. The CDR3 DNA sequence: TGTGCCACCAGTGATTTAGCTCCCCGGGGTACAGATACGCAGTATTTT. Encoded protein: CATSDLAPRGTDTQYF.

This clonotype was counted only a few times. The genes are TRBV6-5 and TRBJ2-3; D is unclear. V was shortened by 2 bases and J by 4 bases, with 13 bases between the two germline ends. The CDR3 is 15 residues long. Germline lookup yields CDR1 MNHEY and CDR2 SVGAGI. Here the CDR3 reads CASSYTLVVPDTQYF. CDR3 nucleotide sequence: TGTGCCAGCAGTTACACTCTAGTGGTCCCAGATACGCAGTATTTT.

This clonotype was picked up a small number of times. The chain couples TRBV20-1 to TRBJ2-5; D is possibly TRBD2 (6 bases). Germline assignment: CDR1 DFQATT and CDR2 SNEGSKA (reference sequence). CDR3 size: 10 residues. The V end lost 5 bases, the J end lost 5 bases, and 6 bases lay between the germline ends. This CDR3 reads CSAGRETQYF. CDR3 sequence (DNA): TGCAGTGCTGGGAGGGAGACCCAGTACTTC.

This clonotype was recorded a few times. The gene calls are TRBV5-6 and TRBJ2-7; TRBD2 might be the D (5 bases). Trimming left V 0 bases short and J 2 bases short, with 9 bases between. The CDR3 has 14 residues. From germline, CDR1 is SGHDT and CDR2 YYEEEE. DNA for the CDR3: TGTGCCAGCAGCTTGGCTCCTAGCACCTACGAGCAGTACTTC. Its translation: CASSLAPSTYEQYF.

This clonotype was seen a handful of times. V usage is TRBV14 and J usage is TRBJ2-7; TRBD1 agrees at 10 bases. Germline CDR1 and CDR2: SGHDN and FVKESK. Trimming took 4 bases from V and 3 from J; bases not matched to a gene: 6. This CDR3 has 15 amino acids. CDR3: CASSPGTGAGYEQYF. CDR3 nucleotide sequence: TGTGCCAGCAGCCCGGGGACAGGGGCGGGCTACGAGCAGTACTTC.

CDR3: CASSQDLGRKYEQYF. CDR3 nucleotide sequence: TGCGCCAGCAGCCAAGATTTGGGACGCAAGTACGAGCAGTACTTC. The rearrangement uses TRBV4-3 and TRBJ2-7; TRBD1 or TRBD2 may be the D gene (5 bases each). The CDR3 contains 15 residues. Trimming removed 0 bases at V and 4 bases at J, with 13 bases between. Germline V gene lookup returns CDR1 LGHNA and CDR2 YSLEER.

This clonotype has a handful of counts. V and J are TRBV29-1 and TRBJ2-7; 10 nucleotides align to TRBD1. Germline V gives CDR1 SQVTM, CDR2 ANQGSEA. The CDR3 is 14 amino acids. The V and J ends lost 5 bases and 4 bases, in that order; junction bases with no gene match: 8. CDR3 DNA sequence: TGCAGCGTTCAAGGACAGGGGGGCAGGTACGAGCAGTACTTC. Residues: CSVQGQGGRYEQYF.

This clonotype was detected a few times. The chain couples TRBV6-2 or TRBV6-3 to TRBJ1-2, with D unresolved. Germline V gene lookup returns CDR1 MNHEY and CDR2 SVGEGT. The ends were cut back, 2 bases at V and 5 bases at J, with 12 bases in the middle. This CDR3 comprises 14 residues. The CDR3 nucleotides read TGTGCCAGCAGTTACGGAAAGGATATTTATGGCTACACCTTC. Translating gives CASSYGKDIYGYTF.

This CDR3 is CSATPGLAELAKNIQYF. The DNA of the CDR3 is TGCAGTGCAACGCCGGGGCTAGCGGAACTAGCCAAAAACATTCAGTACTTC. V is TRBV20-1 and J is TRBJ2-4, with TRBD2 identical over 7 bases. The CDR3 runs to 17 residues. Trimming at V came to 6 bases and at J to 0 bases, leaving 14 bases not matched to a gene. Looked up from germline, CDR1 is DFQATT and CDR2 is SNEGSKA (reference sequence).

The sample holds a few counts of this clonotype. The CDR3 DNA reads as TGTGCCAGCAGCCCTATCGGGGGCGGGGGAGGCGAGCAGTTCTTC. The encoded protein is CASSPIGGGGGEQFF. The chain joins TRBV7-9 to TRBJ2-1; tentative D call: TRBD2 (7 bases). The V and J ends lost 5 bases and 10 bases respectively, with 21 bases between them. This CDR3 has 15 amino acids. CDR1 SEHNR and CDR2 FQNEAQ come from the germline V gene (reference sequence).

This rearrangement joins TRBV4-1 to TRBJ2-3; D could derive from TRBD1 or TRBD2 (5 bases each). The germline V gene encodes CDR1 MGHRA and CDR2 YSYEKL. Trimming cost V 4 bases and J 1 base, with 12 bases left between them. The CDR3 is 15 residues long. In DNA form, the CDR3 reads TGCGCCAGCAGCCTGAGACAGAGGGGCACAGATACGCAGTATTTT. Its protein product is CASSLRQRGTDTQYF.

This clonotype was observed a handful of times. The CDR3 is CASSSPLDRAQIFYNEQFF. CDR3 bases: TGTGCCAGCAGCTCCCCTCTAGACAGGGCCCAGATCTTCTACAATGAGCAGTTCTTC. The chain has TRBV5-5 and TRBJ2-1, with 7 bases aligning to TRBD1. J gave up 3 bases and V 3 bases, and 18 bases lay outside the gene matches. Germline values: CDR1 SGHKS, CDR2 YYEKEE (reference sequence). This CDR3 spans 19 amino acids. Together with reference TRBV5-5 and TRBJ2-1, the CDR3 gives the full variable domain: DAGVTQSPTHLIKTRGQQVTLRCSPISGHKSVSWYQQVLGQGPQFIFQYYEKEERGRGNFPDRFSARQFPNYSSELNVNALLLGDSALYLCASSSPLDRAQIFYNEQFFGPGTRLTVL.

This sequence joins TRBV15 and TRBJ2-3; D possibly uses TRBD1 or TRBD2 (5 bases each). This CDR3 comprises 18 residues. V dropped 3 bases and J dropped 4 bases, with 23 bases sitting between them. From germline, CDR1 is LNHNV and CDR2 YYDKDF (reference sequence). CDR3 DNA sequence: TGTGCCACCAGCAGGTCCTTGGGGGACGACATCCACTCAGATACGCAGTATTTT. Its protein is CATSRSLGDDIHSDTQYF.

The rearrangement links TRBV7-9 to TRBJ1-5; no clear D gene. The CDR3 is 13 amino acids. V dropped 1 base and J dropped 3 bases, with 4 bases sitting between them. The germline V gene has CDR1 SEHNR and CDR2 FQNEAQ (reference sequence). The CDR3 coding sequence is TGTGCCAGCAGCTTAGACACCAATCAGCCCCAGCATTTT. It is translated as CASSLDTNQPQHF.

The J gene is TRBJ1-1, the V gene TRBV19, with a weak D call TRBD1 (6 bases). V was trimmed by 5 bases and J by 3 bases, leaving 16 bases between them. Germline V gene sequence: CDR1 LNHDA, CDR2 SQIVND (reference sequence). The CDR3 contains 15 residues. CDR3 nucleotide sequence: TGTGCCAGTAGTCAGCAGGGGTTTGGCGACACTGAAGCTTTCTTT. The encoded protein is CASSQQGFGDTEAFF. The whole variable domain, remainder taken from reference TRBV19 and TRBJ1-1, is DGGITQSPKYLFRKEGQNVTLSCEQNLNHDAMYWYRQDPGQGLRLIYYSQIVNDFQKGDIAEGYSVSREKKESFPLTVTSAQKNPTAFYLCASSQQGFGDTEAFFGQGTRLTVV.

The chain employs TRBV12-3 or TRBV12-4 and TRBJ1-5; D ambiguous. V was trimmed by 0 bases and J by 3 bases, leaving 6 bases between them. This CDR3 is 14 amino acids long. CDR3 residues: CASSLAVYNQPQHF. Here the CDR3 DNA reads TGTGCCAGCAGTTTAGCAGTATACAATCAGCCCCAGCATTTT.

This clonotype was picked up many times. Written as DNA, the CDR3 is TGTGCCAGCAGCCCCGGGACAGGGGACTACGAGCAGTACTTC. Its protein is CASSPGTGDYEQYF. This chain uses TRBV3-1 with TRBJ2-7; 10 bases agree with TRBD1. The V gene end was trimmed by 4 bases and the J gene end by 3 bases; junction bases not matched to a gene: 3. In germline, CDR1 is LGHDT, CDR2 YNNKEL (reference sequence). The CDR3 covers 14 residues.